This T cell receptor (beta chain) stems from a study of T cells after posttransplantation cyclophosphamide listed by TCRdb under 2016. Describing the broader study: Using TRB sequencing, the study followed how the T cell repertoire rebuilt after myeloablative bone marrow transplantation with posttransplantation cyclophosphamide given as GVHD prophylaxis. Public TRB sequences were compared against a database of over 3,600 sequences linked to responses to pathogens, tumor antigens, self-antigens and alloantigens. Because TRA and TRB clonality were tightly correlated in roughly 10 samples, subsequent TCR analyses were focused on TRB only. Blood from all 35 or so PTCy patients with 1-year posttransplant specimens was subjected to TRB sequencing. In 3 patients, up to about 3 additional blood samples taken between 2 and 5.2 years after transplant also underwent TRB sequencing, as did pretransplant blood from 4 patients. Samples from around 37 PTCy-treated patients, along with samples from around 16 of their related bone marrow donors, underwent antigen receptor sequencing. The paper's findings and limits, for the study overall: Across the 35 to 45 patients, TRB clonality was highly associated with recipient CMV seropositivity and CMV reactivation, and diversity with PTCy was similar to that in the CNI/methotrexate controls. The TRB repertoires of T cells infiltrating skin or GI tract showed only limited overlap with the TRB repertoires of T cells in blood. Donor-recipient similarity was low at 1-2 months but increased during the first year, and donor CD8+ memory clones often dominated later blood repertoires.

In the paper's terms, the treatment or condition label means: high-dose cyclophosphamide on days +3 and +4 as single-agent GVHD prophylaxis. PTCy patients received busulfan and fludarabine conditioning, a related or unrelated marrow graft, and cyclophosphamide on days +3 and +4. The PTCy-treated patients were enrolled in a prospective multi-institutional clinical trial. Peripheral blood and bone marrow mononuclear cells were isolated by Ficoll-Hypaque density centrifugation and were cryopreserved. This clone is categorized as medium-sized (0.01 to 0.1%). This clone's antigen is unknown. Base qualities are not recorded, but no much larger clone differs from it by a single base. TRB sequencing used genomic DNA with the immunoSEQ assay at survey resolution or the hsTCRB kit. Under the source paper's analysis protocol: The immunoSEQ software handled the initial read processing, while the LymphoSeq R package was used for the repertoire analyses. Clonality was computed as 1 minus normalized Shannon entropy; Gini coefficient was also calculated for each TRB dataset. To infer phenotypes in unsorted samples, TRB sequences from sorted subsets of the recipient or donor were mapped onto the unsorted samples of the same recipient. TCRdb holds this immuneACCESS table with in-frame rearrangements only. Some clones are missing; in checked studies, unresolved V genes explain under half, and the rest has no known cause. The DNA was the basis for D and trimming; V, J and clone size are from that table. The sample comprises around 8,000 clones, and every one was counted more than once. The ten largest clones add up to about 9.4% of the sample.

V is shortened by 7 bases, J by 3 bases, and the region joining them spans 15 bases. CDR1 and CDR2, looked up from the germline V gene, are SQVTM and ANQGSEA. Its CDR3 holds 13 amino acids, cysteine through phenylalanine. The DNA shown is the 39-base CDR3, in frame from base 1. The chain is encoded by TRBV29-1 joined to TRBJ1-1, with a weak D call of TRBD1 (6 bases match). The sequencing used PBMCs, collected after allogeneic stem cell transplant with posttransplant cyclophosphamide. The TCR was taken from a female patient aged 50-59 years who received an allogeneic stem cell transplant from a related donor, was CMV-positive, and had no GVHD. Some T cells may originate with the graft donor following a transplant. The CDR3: CSAAGAADTEAFF. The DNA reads TGCAGCGCAGCAGGGGCGGCAGACACTGAAGCTTTCTTT.